The entry below describes one T cell receptor beta chain. It lacks a known antigen. No much larger clonotype is one base removed from it; base qualities were not supplied. This entry comes from a study of cytomegalovirus exposure and HLA in healthy donors (dated by TCRdb to the late 2010s). Turning to the overall study: According to a later analysis, the 120 or so validation repertoires were produced on the same platform as the 700 or so repertoires of the first cohort. The study was designed to test whether signatures of past pathogen exposure could be identified by cataloging public T cell receptors. Along with the roughly 710-subject first cohort, a separate validation cohort of over a hundred different subjects was used. To predict cytomegalovirus infection status, the study brought together high-throughput TCR immunosequencing, statistical association of individual TCRs with disease status, and machine learning. Paper-wide results and their limitations: Three of the identified cytomegalovirus-associated TCR beta chains were confirmed in vitro to be specific for cytomegalovirus antigens. A total of 164 TCR beta chains were listed by the study as associated with cytomegalovirus. The authors suggested that the approach could potentially be generalized to other disease states and immunological phenotypes. While some public TCRs were present in many individuals, most TCR sequences turned up only very rarely across donors. In a later analysis, TCRs clustered in the first cohort were found to also tend to co-occur in the roughly 130 validation repertoires, with 85% to 95% of cluster scores above 0. In both the original and validation cohorts, the classifier was reported to diagnose cytomegalovirus status with high specificity and sensitivity. The validation cohort had no HLA typing available for a later analysis, so co-occurrence within that cohort was assessed over all 120 repertoires.

Separate from the approximately 700-subject first cohort, the validation cohort of more than 90 subjects was the group to which the donors belonged. Libraries were made using the immunoSEQ multiplex PCR assay. Processing in the source paper ran as follows. To diagnose cytomegalovirus status from the catalog of TCR beta chain sequences, a statistical classification framework was built. TCRdb holds this immuneACCESS table with in-frame rearrangements only. Some clones are missing; in checked studies, unresolved V genes explain under half, and the rest has no known cause. V, J and clone size were drawn from that table, and D and trimming were deduced from the DNA. This sample is represented by 100,000 to 150,000 clones; roughly nine tenths of them were singletons. The top ten hold roughly 2% of the sample. The germline V gene provides CDR1 SGHRS and CDR2 YFSETQ. V gives up 4 bases and J gives up 3 bases, and the segment between their germline ends measures 11 bases. The CDR3, cysteine through phenylalanine, is 13 amino acids long. Only CDR3 DNA is held: 39 bases, read in frame from base 1.

The sequenced sample was PBMCs. This TCR came from a woman between 18 and 29 years old in good health and CMV-seronegative. The chain links TRBV5-1 with TRBJ2-7; a tentative D match to TRBD1 spans 6 bases. In nucleotide form, the sequence is TGCGCCAGCAGCCCGGGGACACTCTACGAGCAGTACTTC. The translation is CASSPGTLYEQYF.